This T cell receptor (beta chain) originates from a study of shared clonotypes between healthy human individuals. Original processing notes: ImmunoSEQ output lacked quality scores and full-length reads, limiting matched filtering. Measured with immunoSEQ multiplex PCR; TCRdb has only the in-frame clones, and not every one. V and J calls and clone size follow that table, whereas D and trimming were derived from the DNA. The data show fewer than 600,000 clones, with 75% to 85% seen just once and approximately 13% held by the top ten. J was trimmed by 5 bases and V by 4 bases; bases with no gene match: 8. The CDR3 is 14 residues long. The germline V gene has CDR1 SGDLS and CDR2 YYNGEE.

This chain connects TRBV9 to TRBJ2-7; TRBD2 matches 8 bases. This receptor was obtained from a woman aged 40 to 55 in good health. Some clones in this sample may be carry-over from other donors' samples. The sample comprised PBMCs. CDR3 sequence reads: CASSPETSVHEQYF. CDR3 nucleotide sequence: TGTGCCAGCAGCCCAGAGACTAGCGTGCACGAGCAGTACTTC.